This T cell receptor beta chain was observed in a study of blood T cell repertoires in COVID-19. In the study's own analysis: Amplification of reference gene primers was used by the study to estimate nucleated cell counts. Measured with immunoSEQ multiplex PCR; TCRdb has only the in-frame clones, and not every one. Clone size and the V and J calls come from that table; the DNA yielded D and trimming. The sample carries 140,000 or so clones, approximately 81% recorded once. The germline CDR1 and CDR2 sequences are SGHTS and YDEGEE. The CDR3 is 20 amino acids. Between the trimmed V and J ends, which lost 7 bases and 2 bases, there was a span of 31 bases.

This clonotype originated in a human donor in a cohort sampled during active COVID-19. What was sequenced was peripheral blood. The gene calls are TRBV5-8 and TRBJ2-1; possibly TRBD2 for D (8 bases). The CDR3 spells CASPSPPRGGIAGTYNEQFF. Here the CDR3 DNA reads TGTGCCAGCCCCTCCCCCCCCAGGGGGGGGATAGCGGGAACCTACAATGAGCAGTTCTTC.